This TCR beta chain was identified in a study of spatial heterogeneity in lung cancer. Across the whole study: In the raw reads, each unique TCR and UMI combination was present more than ten times on average.

One entry per CDR3 protein, called by TCRdb with MiXCR from the 5' RACE reads. The table lists tens of thousands of distinct CDR3 sequences, roughly 5.9% of them singletons. Indicated time point: sample taken at primary tumor resection. Whole RNA from tumor, nontumor lung or frozen PBMC was sequenced unsorted. The length of the CDR3 is 15 residues. The V segment lost 4 bases and the J segment 4 bases; nucleotides outside the gene matches: 9. Germline V gene sequence: CDR1 PRHDT, CDR2 FYEKMQ (reference sequence). This clonotype was observed at least ten times. The sequence came from a female donor with early-stage non-small cell lung cancer. The rearrangement uses TRBV13 and TRBJ1-2, with 7 bases that match TRBD1. Sample: PBMCs, taken at surgery. CDR3 DNA: TGTGCCAGCAGCTCCTTTTCCACAGGGGCCTATGGCTACACCTTC. This codes for CASSSFSTGAYGYTF.